The T cell receptor (beta chain) under discussion was sequenced for a study of hypomethylating agent response in myelodysplastic syndrome (dated by TCRdb to the early 2020s). Turning to the overall study: The hypomethylating agents azacitidine (8 of 11) or decitabine (3 of 11) were used to treat the patients. Response was defined as complete response or hematologic improvement, and any patient who met neither criterion was considered a non-responder. TET2 was the most frequent mutation, present in about 50% of the 11 patients. The cohort was composed of fewer than 10 male and 2 female myelodysplastic syndrome patients. On average the patients were roughly 68 +/- 5.8 years old, and a diploid cytogenetic profile was seen most often. About six patients had a response of complete response or hematologic improvement, and roughly 5 patients did not respond.

What the study reported, not specific to this receptor: Only 10 to 12 patients were analyzed, so the study cohort was small. No significant change in richness, rarefaction diversity or clonality was detected after hypomethylating agent treatment, either across all patients or within response groups. Because the healthy control donors and the MDS patients were not matched by age, the comparison between MDS and healthy samples could have been affected. Responders more often showed novel clonotypes emerging, while non-responders displayed more contracted clonotypes after treatment. A possible recognition of novel MDS antigens by the shared GLIPH2 clusters was not confirmed and needs experimental validation.

Bulk bone marrow was analyzed without sorting T-cell subsets. Immunosequencing of the TCR beta CDR3 regions was performed on bone marrow from ten to eleven myelodysplastic syndrome patients before and after hypomethylating agent therapy. To track the repertoire longitudinally, every patient provided one baseline bone marrow along with two to three bone marrows taken at different post-treatment timepoints. Genomic DNA was extracted from whole bone marrow, and quality was checked by TapeStation, NanoDrop OneC and PicoGreen assays. With regard to this clone: It has no known antigen specificity. Within one base of it there is no much larger clone, and no base qualities were kept.

The CDR1 and CDR2 encoded by the germline V gene are MNHEY and SVGAGI. The CDR3 spans 12 residues, from the cysteine through the phenylalanine. Only the CDR3 region is kept as DNA, spanning 36 bases read in frame from base 1. V drops 5 bases and J drops 0 bases, leaving 2 bases in between. Libraries were constructed by the immunoSEQ multiplex PCR assay. Sequencing was run at survey resolution with two replicates of 200 ng each, for a total of approximately 400 ng of DNA per sample. Using multiplex PCR primers aimed at V and J genes, the hsTCRB kit picked up rearranged TCRB sequences in genomic DNA. The CDR3 region was amplified in a first PCR of approximately 30 cycles using the QIAGEN Multiplex PCR Kit. Sample barcodes and Illumina adapters were added to each replicate in an 8-cycle second PCR. Quantification of the pooled libraries was done with a QuantStudio 6 and the KAPA library quantification kit. Roughly 16 pM of pooled libraries was sequenced on an Illumina MiSeq using 156-cycle single-end reads and a 15-cycle index read. Under the source paper's analysis protocol: VDJdb annotation flagged approximately 1.5% of roughly 170,000 unique clonotypes as previously reported viral-epitope-specific. The immunoSEQ Data Assistant and immunoSEQ Analyzer turned the raw reads into TCRB repertoires that were normalized and annotated. Clonotypes were analyzed with BioAnalyzer and version 0.6.5 of the immunarch R package. Richness was estimated after downsampling every repertoire to the clone count of the smallest repertoire. Clonotypes were classified as expanded, contracted or novel by Fisher's exact tests, with novel defined as zero frequency before treatment. Significantly changed CDR3 beta sequences were clustered with GLIPH2 at simulation_depth=1000 and kmer_min_depth=3, and CDR3s shorter than five residues were left out. TCRdb provides this immuneACCESS table in a form limited to in-frame rearrangements. Some clones are lacking; in checked studies, under half of them reflect an unresolved V gene, and why the rest are absent is not known. The DNA was the basis for D and trimming; V, J and clone size are from that table. This sample holds 5,000 or so clones; about 81% were observed only once. The ten largest account for 15% to 20% of the sample.

This receptor chain uses TRBV6-5 and TRBJ1-5; no D gene is confidently identified. The input for sequencing was bone marrow, taken before or after starting hypomethylating agent treatment for myelodysplastic syndrome (not recorded which). The sequence was collected from a human donor with myelodysplastic syndrome. The CDR3 amino acid sequence is: CASSDSNQPQHF. The DNA reads TGTGCCAGCAGTGATAGCAATCAGCCCCAGCATTTT.